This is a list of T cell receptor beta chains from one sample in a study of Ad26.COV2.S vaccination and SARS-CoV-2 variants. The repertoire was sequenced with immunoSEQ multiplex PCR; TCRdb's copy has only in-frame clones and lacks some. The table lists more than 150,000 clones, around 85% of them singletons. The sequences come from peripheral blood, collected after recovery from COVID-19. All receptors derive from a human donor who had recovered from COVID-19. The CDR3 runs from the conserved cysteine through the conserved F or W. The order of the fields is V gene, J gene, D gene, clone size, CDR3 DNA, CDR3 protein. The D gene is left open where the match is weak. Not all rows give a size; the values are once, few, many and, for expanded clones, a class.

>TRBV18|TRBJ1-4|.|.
TGTGCCAGCTCACCACCGGGCCTGTCTAATGAAAAACTGTTTTTT
CASSPPGLSNEKLFF
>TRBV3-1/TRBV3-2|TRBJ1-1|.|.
TGTGCCAGCAGCCTGGGGGGGAACACTGAAGCTTTCTTT
CASSLGGNTEAFF
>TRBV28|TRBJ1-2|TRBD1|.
TGTGCCAGCAGACCCTGGACAGGTCGGGGTGGCTACACCTTC
CASRPWTGRGGYTF
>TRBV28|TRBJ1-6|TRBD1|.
TGTGCCAGCAGTCCTCCGGGACAGGGGACTAGCTCCTATAATTCACCCCTCCACTTT
CASSPPGQGTSSYNSPLHF
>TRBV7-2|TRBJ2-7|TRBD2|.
TGTGCCAGCAGTCTTGCTAGCGGGGGGAGCTCCTACGAGCAGTACTTC
CASSLASGGSSYEQYF
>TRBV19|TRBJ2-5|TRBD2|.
TGTGCCAGTAAAGCGCCCCGGGAGGGAGAGACCCAGTACTTC
CASKAPREGETQYF
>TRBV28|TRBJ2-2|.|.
TGTGCCAGCAGTTTGTTGAGGGCCGGGGACACCGGGGAGCTGTTTTTT
CASSLLRAGDTGELFF
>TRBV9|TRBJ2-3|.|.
TGTGCCAGCAGCGTAGCTGGCCGGAGTGGCCCAGATACGCAGTATTTT
CASSVAGRSGPDTQYF
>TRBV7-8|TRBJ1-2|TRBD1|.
TGTGCCAGCAGCTCCCTAGCTCGAGCAGGGGGTAACTATGGCTACACCTTC
CASSSLARAGGNYGYTF
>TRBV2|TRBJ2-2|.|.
TGTGCCAGCCAGCGAACCCAGGCCGGGGAGCTGTTTTTT
CASQRTQAGELFF
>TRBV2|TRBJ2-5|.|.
TGTGCCAGCAGTGTCGGGGAGACCCAGTACTTC
CASSVGETQYF
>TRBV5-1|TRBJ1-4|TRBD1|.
TGCGCCAGCAGCTTAGGACAGGGCTATGAAAAACTGTTTTTT
CASSLGQGYEKLFF
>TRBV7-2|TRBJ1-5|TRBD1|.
TGTGCCAGCAGCTTCACCGGGACAGGGAGGGGTCAGCCCCAGCATTTT
CASSFTGTGRGQPQHF
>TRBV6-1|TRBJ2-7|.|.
TGTGCCAGCAGCGGGCAGGGTCATCCCGAGCAGTACTTC
CASSGQGHPEQYF
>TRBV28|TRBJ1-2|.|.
TGTGCCAGCAGTCAAGACCGGTCTAACTATGGCTACACCTTC
CASSQDRSNYGYTF
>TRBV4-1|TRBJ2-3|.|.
TGCGCCAGCAGCCAAGCTCAAGTGAGAGATACGCAGTATTTT
CASSQAQVRDTQYF
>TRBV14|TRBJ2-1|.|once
TGTGCCAGCAGCCAAGCCCCACGTGGGAGGTCGATGGGCAATGAGCAGTTCTTC
CASSQAPRGRSMGNEQFF
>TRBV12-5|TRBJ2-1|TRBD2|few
TGTGCTAGTGGTTTGGCGACTAGCGGGAGGAACAATGAGCAGTTCTTC
CASGLATSGRNNEQFF
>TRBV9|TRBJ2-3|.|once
TGTGCCAGCAGCCCGAGAGGAAGCAGACCATCCACAGATACGCAGTATTTT
CASSPRGSRPSTDTQYF
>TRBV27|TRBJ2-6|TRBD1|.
TGTGCCAGCAGTTTGCGGGGACAGGTGCTCTCTGGGGCCAACGTCCTGACTTTC
CASSLRGQVLSGANVLTF
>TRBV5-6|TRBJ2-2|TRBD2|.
TGTGCCAGCAGCCCCCTAGCAGCGGGGGGGCCGAGGTTCGGGGAGCTGTTTTTT
CASSPLAAGGPRFGELFF
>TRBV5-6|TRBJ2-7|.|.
TGTGCCAGCAGCCAGCCGGGACGGGGCTACGAGCAGTACTTC
CASSQPGRGYEQYF
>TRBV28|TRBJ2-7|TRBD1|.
TGTGCCAGCAGTTTAGGGGACAGGGGCTACGAGCAGTACTTC
CASSLGDRGYEQYF
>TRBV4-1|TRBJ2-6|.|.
TGCGCCAGCAGCCTCGTACAGGCGTCTGGGGCCAACGTCCTGACTTTC
CASSLVQASGANVLTF
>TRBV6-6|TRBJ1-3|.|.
TGTGCCAGCAGTTACCCGGACTCTGGAAACACCATATATTTT
CASSYPDSGNTIYF
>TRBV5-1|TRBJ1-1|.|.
TGCGCCAGCAGCTCCATAGGCCCGGACAGTTACACTGAAGCTTTCTTT
CASSSIGPDSYTEAFF
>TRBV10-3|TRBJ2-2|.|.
TGTGCCATCATTGGAGAGCGAGGCACCGGGGAGCTGTTTTTT
CAIIGERGTGELFF
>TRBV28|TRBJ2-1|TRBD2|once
TGTGCCAGCAGTAGTCCTTATAGCGGGAGGGGTGAGCAGTTCTTC
CASSSPYSGRGEQFF
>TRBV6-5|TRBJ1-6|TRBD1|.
TGTGCCAGCAGTTCGTGGCCAACAGGGGGCGGCTCACCCCTCCACTTT
CASSSWPTGGGSPLHF
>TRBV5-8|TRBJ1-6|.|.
TGTGCCAGCAGCTTCCCCATAGAGGGCAGCCCGGGGTCCTATAATTCACCCCTCCACTTT
CASSFPIEGSPGSYNSPLHF
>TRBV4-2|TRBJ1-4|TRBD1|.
TGTGCCAGCAGCCGAGAGACAGGGCATAATGAAAAACTGTTTTTT
CASSRETGHNEKLFF
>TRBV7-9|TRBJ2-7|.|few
TGTGCCAGCAGCTTAGGAGGAGGAGGATACGAGCAGTACTTC
CASSLGGGGYEQYF
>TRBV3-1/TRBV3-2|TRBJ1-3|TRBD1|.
TGTGCCAGCAGCACCCAGGGGGGATATGGAAACACCATATATTTT
CASSTQGGYGNTIYF
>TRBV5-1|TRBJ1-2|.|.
TGCGCCAGCAGCTTGGCGTTTGATTTTAACTATGGCTACACCTTC
CASSLAFDFNYGYTF
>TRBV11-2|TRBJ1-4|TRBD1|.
TGTGCCAGCAGCTCGGGACAGGGGGCTGAAAAACTGTTTTTT
CASSSGQGAEKLFF
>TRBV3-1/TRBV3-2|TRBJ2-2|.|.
TGTGCCAGCAGCGGGGGACAGAACACCGGGGAGCTGTTTTTT
CASSGGQNTGELFF
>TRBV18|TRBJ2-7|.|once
TGTGCCAGCTCACCTGGGGGTGGAATCTACGAGCAGTACTTC
CASSPGGGIYEQYF
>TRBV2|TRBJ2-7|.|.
TGTGCCAGCAGTGCCTTCTACCCGGGGGAGAGGGAGCAGTACTTC
CASSAFYPGEREQYF
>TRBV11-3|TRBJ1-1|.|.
TGTGCCAGCAGTTTGCCGGGACAAGAAGCTTTCTTT
CASSLPGQEAFF
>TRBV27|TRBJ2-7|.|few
TGTGCCAGCAGTTTATCGTTACAGACCTACGAGCAGTACTTC
CASSLSLQTYEQYF
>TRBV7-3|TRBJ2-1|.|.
TGTGCCAGCAGCTTAATGGGCGGGAAGGGGGGTGAGCAGTTCTTC
CASSLMGGKGGEQFF
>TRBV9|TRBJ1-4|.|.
TGTGCCAGCAGCGTAGGGACTACAGAAAAACTGTTTTTT
CASSVGTTEKLFF
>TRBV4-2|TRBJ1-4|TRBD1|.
TGTGCCAGCAGCACAGGGGAAGGGGGTGAAAAACTGTTTTTT
CASSTGEGGEKLFF
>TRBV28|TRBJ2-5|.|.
TGTGCCAGCACCCCACCCGACGGTGGGGGAGAGACCCAGTACTTC
CASTPPDGGGETQYF
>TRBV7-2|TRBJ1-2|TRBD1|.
TGTGCCAGCAGCGCCAACCGGGACAGGGTGTATGGCTACACCTTC
CASSANRDRVYGYTF
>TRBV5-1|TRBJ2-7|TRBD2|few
TGCGCCAGCAGCTTGGAGGCTAGCGGAGCCCTCACCTTTTACGAGCAGTACTTC
CASSLEASGALTFYEQYF
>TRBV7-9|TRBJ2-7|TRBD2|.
TGTGCCAGCAGCTTCGGACTAGCGATGAACCACGAGCAGTACTTC
CASSFGLAMNHEQYF
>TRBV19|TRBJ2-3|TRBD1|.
TGTGCCAGTAGTATTGGGGGGACAGGCCAAGATACGCAGTATTTT
CASSIGGTGQDTQYF
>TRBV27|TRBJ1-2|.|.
TGTGCCAGCAGTTTGGACAATCGCGTCTATGGCTACACCTTC
CASSLDNRVYGYTF
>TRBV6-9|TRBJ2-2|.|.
TGTGCCAGCAGTTATCCCGGGGAGCTGTTTTTT
CASSYPGELFF
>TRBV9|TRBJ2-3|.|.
TGTGCCAGCAGCGAGGCGGGCGGTATCACAGATACGCAGTATTTT
CASSEAGGITDTQYF
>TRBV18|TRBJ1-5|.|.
TGTGCCAGCTCACCTGAACAGGGTTTGGCTCAGCCCCAGCATTTT
CASSPEQGLAQPQHF
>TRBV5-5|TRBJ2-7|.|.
TGTGCCAGCAGCACCGCCCGAGCGAGCTCCTACGAGCAGTACTTC
CASSTARASSYEQYF
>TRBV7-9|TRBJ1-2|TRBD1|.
TGTGCCAGCAGCTTAGGAACAGGGGGCTATGGCTACACCTTC
CASSLGTGGYGYTF
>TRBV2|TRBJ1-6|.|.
TGTGCCAGCAGTGAAGGGACGTTCTATAATTCACCCCTCCACTTT
CASSEGTFYNSPLHF
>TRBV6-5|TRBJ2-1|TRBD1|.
TGTGCCAGCAGTTCTCCGGGACAGAGCTCCTACAATGAGCAGTTCTTC
CASSSPGQSSYNEQFF
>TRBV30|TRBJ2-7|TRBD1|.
TGTGCCTGGAGTGGGGACAGTTCGTCCTACGAGCAGTACTTC
CAWSGDSSSYEQYF
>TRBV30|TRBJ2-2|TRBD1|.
TGTGCCTGGTGCACAGGGGGCGCAGCCGGGGAGCTGTTTTTT
CAWCTGGAAGELFF
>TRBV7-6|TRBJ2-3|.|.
TGTGCCAGCAGCAAAAGGGGCACAGATACGCAGTATTTT
CASSKRGTDTQYF